The 18 T cell receptor beta chains listed next were all sequenced from one sample in a study of OX40 agonist ivuxolimab in advanced cancers. Generated by immunoSEQ multiplex PCR, the TCRdb table keeps only in-frame clones and is missing some. Here the sample spans 65,000 to 100,000 clones, around 94% being singletons. Sequencing was performed on CD4+ or CD8+ T cells sorted from blood, taken in a trial of the OX40 agonist ivuxolimab. The receptors originated from an adult with an advanced solid tumor such as melanoma, head and neck, liver or kidney cancer.

The chain couples TRBV10-3 to TRBJ1-5; D gene ambiguous. CDR3 length: 14 amino acids. V was cut by 4 bases and J by 0 bases, with 7 bases left in between. In germline, CDR1 is ENHRY, CDR2 SYGVKD. CDR3 coding DNA: TGTGCCATCAGTGGCGGATATAGCAATCAGCCCCAGCATTTT. This translates into CAISGGYSNQPQHF.

The rearrangement links TRBV19 to TRBJ2-2; D is undetermined. In germline, CDR1 is LNHDA, CDR2 SQIVND (reference sequence). Trimming removed 3 bases at V and 5 bases at J, with 13 bases between. The CDR3 spans 15 residues. The DNA of the CDR3 is TGTGCCAGTAGTATCATGAGCCTAGGGACCGGGGAGCTGTTTTTT. Residues: CASSIMSLGTGELFF.

The J gene is TRBJ2-7, the V gene TRBV28, with 8 positions matching TRBD1. After removal of 5 bases from V and 7 bases from J, the junction contained 4 bases not matched to a gene. The CDR3 length is 12 residues. CDR1 and CDR2 from the germline V gene are MDHEN and SYDVKM. The CDR3 reads CASSLWDREQYF. In DNA, the CDR3 is TGTGCCAGCAGTCTTTGGGACAGGGAGCAGTACTTC.

The sample holds one count of this clone. The chain links TRBV7-6 to TRBJ2-1; no firm D call. From germline, CDR1 is SGHVS and CDR2 FNYEAQ. Trimming stripped 5 bases from V and 8 bases from J, with 10 bases between. CDR3 length: 12 amino acids. The CDR3 here is CASSDGVDEQFF. The CDR3 coding sequence is TGTGCCAGCAGCGACGGTGTGGATGAGCAGTTCTTC.

The chain has TRBV6-4 and TRBJ2-7, with D possibly TRBD2 on 6 matching bases. The V gene's germline CDR1 is MRHNA and CDR2 SNTAGT. CDR3 length equals 16 residues. V was clipped by 7 bases and J by 0 bases, with 19 bases between them. The chain's CDR3 is CASMRLAARSSYEQYF. The CDR3 DNA is TGTGCCAGCATGCGGTTAGCGGCAAGGAGCTCCTACGAGCAGTACTTC.

The chain links TRBV9 to TRBJ2-3; 10 nucleotides agree with TRBD2. Germline V lookup: CDR1 SGDLS, CDR2 YYNGEE. The CDR3 extends over 16 amino acids. After removal of 0 bases from V and 2 bases from J, the junction contained 3 bases not matched to a gene. The CDR3 here is CASSVGLAGDTDTQYF. For the CDR3, the DNA is TGTGCCAGCAGCGTAGGGCTAGCGGGAGACACAGATACGCAGTATTTT.

The V gene is TRBV7-6, the J gene TRBJ2-2, with D hard to call. Germline CDR1 and CDR2: SGHVS and FNYEAQ. Between the trimmed V and J ends, which lost 5 bases and 2 bases, there was a span of 3 bases. CDR3 length: 12 amino acids. CDR3 DNA sequence: TGTGCCAGCAGCCCTAACACCGGGGAGCTGTTTTTT. It specifies CASSPNTGELFF.

CDR3 amino acids: CASSQGPGSYEQYF. CDR3 DNA: TGTGCCAGCAGCCAGGGCCCGGGCTCCTACGAGCAGTACTTC. This chain joins TRBV7-9 and TRBJ2-7; maybe TRBD1 (5 bases). The CDR3 contains 14 residues. V was cut by 5 bases and J by 0 bases, with 11 bases left in between. Germline loops: CDR1 SEHNR, CDR2 FQNEAQ (reference sequence).

The chain employs TRBV9 and TRBJ2-1, with 12 bases aligning to TRBD2. Germline assignment: CDR1 SGDLS and CDR2 YYNGEE. V lost 1 base, J lost 7 bases, and 9 bases stayed unmatched. CDR3 size: 17 residues. The CDR3 reads CASSVSLLAGGGNEQFF. The CDR3 nucleotides are TGTGCCAGCAGCGTATCCTTACTAGCGGGAGGTGGGAATGAGCAGTTCTTC.

This chain links TRBV5-1 with TRBJ2-2; D is uncertain. CDR1 is SGHRS and CDR2 is YFSETQ in the germline V gene. The CDR3 covers 14 residues. V lost 7 bases and J 1 base, leaving 11 bases between the germline ends. The CDR3 region is CASPEDGNTGELFF. The CDR3 DNA follows: TGCGCCAGCCCCGAGGACGGGAACACCGGGGAGCTGTTTTTT.

The genes are TRBV9 and TRBJ1-1; D may be TRBD1 (5 bases). Germline V lookup: CDR1 SGDLS, CDR2 YYNGEE. V lost 0 bases to trimming and J lost 3 bases, with 12 bases between them. The CDR3 is 15 residues long. The CDR3 DNA sequence: TGTGCCAGCAGCGTAGATGGGGCGAGGCACACTGAAGCTTTCTTT. Its protein is CASSVDGARHTEAFF.

This chain links TRBV5-6 with TRBJ1-3; TRBD1 matches 7 bases. There are 15 residues in the CDR3. V lost 3 bases, J lost 2 bases, and 5 bases stayed unmatched. Germline lookup yields CDR1 SGHDT and CDR2 YYEEEE. CDR3 region: CASSSDRETGNTIYF. The CDR3 DNA reads as TGTGCCAGCAGCTCCGACAGGGAGACTGGAAACACCATATATTTT.

This clone was found once. The rearrangement joins TRBV27 to TRBJ2-1; 7 bases are shared with TRBD2. The CDR3 extends over 15 amino acids. The J segment lost 5 bases and the V segment lost 2 bases, leaving 6 bases of the junction unmatched. Germline V gene lookup returns CDR1 MNHEY and CDR2 SMNVEV (reference sequence). Here the CDR3 reads CASSLSGLADNEQFF. The CDR3, as DNA: TGTGCCAGCAGTTTAAGTGGCCTAGCGGACAATGAGCAGTTCTTC.

The gene calls are TRBV4-1 and TRBJ2-1, with D possibly matching TRBD1 (6 bases). CDR1 is MGHRA, CDR2 YSYEKL, per germline. CDR3 length equals 16 residues. V lost 4 bases to trimming and J lost 0 bases, with 13 bases between them. The CDR3 nucleotides are TGCGCCAGCAGCCCAAAGGGGGAGTACTCCTACAATGAGCAGTTCTTC. Protein sequence: CASSPKGEYSYNEQFF.

This clone was found once. J is TRBJ2-2 and V is TRBV11-3; TRBD1 agrees at 11 bases. The CDR3 covers 16 residues. V lost 5 bases, J lost 4 bases, and 6 bases stayed unmatched. CDR1 and CDR2 (germline): SGHNT, YENEEA. CDR3 sequence reads: CASSPGTGGSTGELFF. The CDR3 bases are TGTGCCAGCAGCCCCGGGACAGGGGGAAGCACCGGGGAGCTGTTTTTT.

The chain is built from TRBV11-2 and TRBJ2-7, with 8 bases identical to TRBD1. This CDR3 contains 12 residues. Germline loops: CDR1 SGHAT, CDR2 FQNNGV. Trimming at V came to 7 bases and at J to 7 bases, leaving 6 bases not matched to a gene. The CDR3 is CASTQGAREQYF. The CDR3, as DNA: TGTGCCAGCACCCAGGGGGCTAGGGAGCAGTACTTC.

The V and J genes are TRBV5-6 and TRBJ1-1, with 9 positions matching TRBD1. Per germline, CDR1 SGHDT and CDR2 YYEEEE. CDR3 length equals 15 residues. With 3 bases clipped from V and 4 bases from J, the junction kept 7 bases outside the gene matches. The CDR3 nucleotides are TGTGCCAGCAGCTGGCCGGGACAGGGATCCACTGAAGCTTTCTTT. Its protein is CASSWPGQGSTEAFF.

This clone was recorded only once. V and J are TRBV5-5 and TRBJ2-7; tentatively, D is TRBD1 (5 bases). Germline V gene lookup returns CDR1 SGHKS and CDR2 YYEKEE (reference sequence). V was trimmed by 5 bases and J by 3 bases, leaving 12 bases between them. The CDR3 covers 13 residues. The CDR3 DNA is TGTGCCAGCAGGATGCTAGGGGTCTACGAGCAGTACTTC. It specifies CASRMLGVYEQYF.